One sample yielded the 22 T cell receptor beta chains listed below, sequenced in a study of PD-L1 blockade in urothelial cancer. The protocol was immunoSEQ multiplex PCR, while the TCRdb copy is restricted to in-frame clones and leaves out a portion. The sample holds 80,000 to 90,000 clones, under 90% seen once. The time point was: pretreatment peripheral blood. The sample was PBMCs, taken around atezolizumab (anti-PD-L1) treatment. All receptors derive from a man in his 60s with urothelial cancer.

The V and J genes are TRBV7-8 and TRBJ2-2, with a possible D match to TRBD1 (5 bases). V gave up 5 bases and J gave up 1 base, with 8 bases separating them. Looked up from germline, CDR1 is SGHVS and CDR2 is FQNEAQ. The CDR3 is 14 residues long. CDR3 region: CASSATENTGELFF. CDR3 nucleotides: TGTGCCAGCAGCGCGACAGAGAACACCGGGGAGCTGTTTTTT.

The chain is built from TRBV7-2 and TRBJ2-3; D gene unclear. CDR3 length: 12 residues. V was pared by 5 bases and J by 9 bases, with 12 bases between. Germline CDR1 is SGHTA and CDR2 is FQGNSA. CDR3: CASSLIRQTQYF. The CDR3 DNA sequence: TGTGCCAGCAGCCTCATAAGACAAACGCAGTATTTT. Full variable domain (missing parts from reference TRBV7-2 and TRBJ2-3): GAGVSQSPSNKVTEKGKDVELRCDPISGHTALYWYRQSLGQGLEFLIYFQGNSAPDKSGLPSDRFSAERTGGSVSTLTIQRTQQEDSAVYLCASSLIRQTQYFGPGTRLTVL.

The genes are TRBV4-1 and TRBJ1-5; D may be TRBD1 (6 bases). CDR3 length equals 14 residues. Germline lookup yields CDR1 MGHRA and CDR2 YSYEKL. V lost 4 bases, J lost 9 bases, and 16 bases lay in between. The DNA for the CDR3 is TGCGCCAGCAGCCTACAGGGTCTATTTTCGCCCCAGCATTTT. This gives the protein CASSLQGLFSPQHF.

The chain recombines TRBV11-1 with TRBJ1-1; 11 nucleotides line up with TRBD1. There are 15 residues in the CDR3. V was clipped by 1 base and J by 4 bases; unmatched bases: 2. Per germline, CDR1 SGHAT and CDR2 FQDESV (reference sequence). This chain's CDR3 is CASSLGGTGGTEAFF. The CDR3 DNA reads as TGTGCCAGCAGCTTAGGTGGGACAGGGGGCACTGAAGCTTTCTTT. Using reference TRBV11-1 and TRBJ1-1 for the parts outside the CDR3, the full variable domain is EAEVAQSPRYKITEKSQAVAFWCDPISGHATLYWYRQILGQGPELLVQFQDESVVDDSQLPKDRFSAERLKGVDSTLKIQPAELGDSAMYLCASSLGGTGGTEAFFGQGTRLTVV.

Points on this clone: One end of the junction does not line up with germline, which may come from a read error. The J gene is TRBJ2-3, the V gene TRBV7-7, with 11 bases matching TRBD2. This CDR3 spans 16 amino acids. Per the germline V gene, CDR1 is SSHAT and CDR2 is FNYEAQ (reference sequence). CDR3 in DNA: TGTGCTAGCAGCAGGGGGACTAGCGGAATCACAGATACGCAGTATTTT. Translated: CASSRGTSGITDTQYF. Filled out from reference TRBV7-7 and TRBJ2-3, the complete variable domain reads GAGVSQSPRYKVTKRGQDVTLRCDPISSHATLYWYQQALGQGPEFLTYFNYEAQPDKSGLPSDRFSAERPEGSISTLTIQRTEQRDSAMYRCASSRGTSGITDTQYFGPGTRLTVL.

J is TRBJ1-4 and V is TRBV29-1; the D is unclear. Trimming stripped 3 bases from V and 10 bases from J, with 15 bases between. Germline V gene data show CDR1 as SQVTM and CDR2 as ANQGSEA. This CDR3 comprises 13 residues. CDR3 nucleotide sequence: TGCAGCGTTGATGAGGGAGGACGGGGAAAACTGTTTTTT. Protein: CSVDEGGRGKLFF.

This clone occurred a few times. The gene calls are TRBV18 and TRBJ1-6; D might be TRBD1 (6 bases). The CDR3 consists of 15 residues. From germline, CDR1 is KGHSH and CDR2 LQKENI. With 3 bases removed from V and 7 bases from J, the gap between germline ends came to 13 bases. CDR3 sequence reads: CASSPTGLGNSPLHF. The DNA of the CDR3 is TGTGCCAGCTCACCCACAGGGTTAGGGAATTCACCCCTCCACTTT.

CDR3 DNA: TGTGCCAGCAGTACCAATGGACAGGGTCAAGAGACCCAGTACTTC. Translating gives CASSTNGQGQETQYF. The chain joins TRBV2 to TRBJ2-5; TRBD1 matches 8 bases. CDR3 length: 15 residues. With 5 bases clipped from V and 2 bases from J, the junction kept 7 bases outside the gene matches. CDR1 SNHLY and CDR2 FYNNEI come from the germline V gene.

The chain uses TRBV4-3 and TRBJ2-7; D remains ambiguous. Trimming stripped 0 bases from V and 3 bases from J, with 12 bases between. Germline V lookup: CDR1 LGHNA, CDR2 YSLEER. This CDR3 is 15 amino acids long. Here the CDR3 reads CASSQDFNSYYEQYF. The CDR3 DNA is TGCGCCAGCAGCCAAGATTTTAACAGTTACTACGAGCAGTACTTC.

J is TRBJ1-3 and V is TRBV5-6, with D perhaps TRBD1 (5 bases). This CDR3 spans 18 amino acids. Germline-derived CDR1 and CDR2 are SGHDT and YYEEEE. V dropped 4 bases and J dropped 3 bases, with 23 bases sitting between them. CDR3 nucleotides: TGTGCCAGCAGCCTGCGGGGCAGGTTAAAACTTGGTGGAAACACCATATATTTT. Translation: CASSLRGRLKLGGNTIYF.

The V call is TRBV30, the J call TRBJ1-5, with a tentative D call TRBD1 (6 bases). The V end lost 5 bases, the J end lost 2 bases, and 13 bases lay between the germline ends. CDR3 length: 14 amino acids. Germline V lookup: CDR1 GTSNPN, CDR2 SVGIG (reference sequence). The chain's CDR3 is CAWGQGYGNQPQHF. DNA of the CDR3: TGTGCCTGGGGGCAGGGGTATGGCAATCAGCCCCAGCATTTT.

This clone has only one observation. The chain links TRBV21-1 to TRBJ2-7; TRBD1 is the table's D call, not checked against the DNA. TRBV21-1 is termed a pseudogene. CDR3 length equals 18 residues. The CDR3 region is CASSNCERGDRGQYEQYF. The CDR3 region has the DNA TGTGCCAGCAGCAACTGTGAAAGGGGGGACAGGGGGCAGTACGAGCAGTACTTC.

This clone was recorded a few times. V is TRBV2 and J is TRBJ1-5, with 8 bases matching TRBD1. The CDR3 sequence is 14 residues long. V gave up 7 bases and J gave up 4 bases; unmatched junction bases: 6. CDR1 SNHLY and CDR2 FYNNEI come from the germline V gene. The CDR3 protein is CASTRDRLNQPQHF. In DNA form, the CDR3 reads TGTGCCAGCACTCGGGACAGGTTGAATCAGCCCCAGCATTTT.

This rearrangement joins TRBV7-9 to TRBJ1-4; 9 bases are shared with TRBD1. The CDR3 runs to 16 residues. Unmatched junction bases numbered 4, after V lost 5 bases and J lost 0 bases. Germline CDR1 SEHNR, CDR2 FQNEAQ (reference sequence). The CDR3 coding sequence is TGTGCCAGCAGCCCGGGACAGGGCTCAACTAATGAAAAACTGTTTTTT. The encoded protein is CASSPGQGSTNEKLFF.

This chain connects TRBV30 to TRBJ2-6, with 8 bases matching TRBD1. The CDR3 has 15 amino acids. Germline V CDR1 and CDR2: GTSNPN, SVGIG (reference sequence). After removal of 5 bases from V and 0 bases from J, the junction contained 3 bases not matched to a gene. The CDR3 DNA follows: TGTGCCTGGGGAACAGGGGGCTCTGGGGCCAACGTCCTGACTTTC. It specifies CAWGTGGSGANVLTF. The whole variable domain, remainder taken from reference TRBV30 and TRBJ2-6, is SQTIHQWPATLVQPVGSPLSLECTVEGTSNPNLYWYRQAAGRGLQLLFYSVGIGQISSEVPQNLSASRPQDRQFILSSKKLLLSDSGFYLCAWGTGGSGANVLTFGAGSRLTVL.

The chain recombines TRBV6-5 with TRBJ2-3, with D perhaps TRBD1 (5 bases). Germline loops: CDR1 MNHEY, CDR2 SVGAGI. V lost 8 bases and J 6 bases, leaving 15 bases between the germline ends. The CDR3 loop spans 13 amino acids. This chain's CDR3 is CASFQDTRDTQYF. The CDR3 nucleotides read TGTGCCAGCTTCCAGGACACCCGGGATACGCAGTATTTT.

The chain employs TRBV28 and TRBJ2-5, with a weak D call TRBD2 (6 bases). Germline values: CDR1 MDHEN, CDR2 SYDVKM. V was cut by 7 bases and J by 11 bases, with 17 bases left in between. The CDR3 length is 12 residues. CDR3 loop: CASNDALGGQYF. Written as DNA, the CDR3 is TGTGCCAGCAACGACGCCCTGGGGGGACAGTACTTC.

This sequence joins TRBV5-1 and TRBJ1-4, with a weak D call TRBD1 (6 bases). The germline V gene encodes CDR1 SGHRS and CDR2 YFSETQ. Trimming pared 2 bases from V and 5 bases from J, leaving 7 bases between. The CDR3 consists of 13 residues. The CDR3 is CASSLQGNEKLFF. CDR3 nucleotide sequence: TGCGCCAGCAGCTTACAGGGCAATGAAAAACTGTTTTTT.

The chain links TRBV9 to TRBJ1-3; TRBD1 matches 7 bases. Germline CDR1 is SGDLS and CDR2 is YYNGEE. Germline trimming cut 5 bases from V and 3 bases from J; bases unmatched to any gene: 8. This CDR3 region has 15 residues. The CDR3 sequence: CASSQGVVSGNTIYF. Written as DNA, the CDR3 is TGTGCCAGCAGTCAGGGGGTTGTTAGTGGAAACACCATATATTTT. Complete variable domain (other parts from reference TRBV9 and TRBJ1-3): DSGVTQTPKHLITATGQRVTLRCSPRSGDLSVYWYQQSLDQGLQFLIQYYNGEERAKGNILERFSAQQFPDLHSELNLSSLELGDSALYFCASSQGVVSGNTIYFGEGSWLTVV.

The chain employs TRBV6-1 and TRBJ2-7; D possibly corresponds to TRBD1 (5 bases). V was trimmed by 2 bases and J by 3 bases, leaving 20 bases between them. The V gene's germline CDR1 is MNHNS and CDR2 SASEGT. The CDR3 extends over 17 amino acids. The CDR3 spells CASSENNRIFKVYEQYF. The CDR3 region has the DNA TGTGCCAGCAGTGAAAACAACAGGATCTTTAAAGTCTACGAGCAGTACTTC.

Written as DNA, the CDR3 is TGTGCCAGCAGTTTGACAGTTCCCCGGGACAGAAGCTACGAGCAGTACTTC. It encodes CASSLTVPRDRSYEQYF. The rearrangement joins TRBV28 to TRBJ2-7, with 7 bases matching TRBD1. The CDR3 contains 17 residues. V was clipped by 3 bases and J by 3 bases; unmatched bases: 14. Germline CDR1 and CDR2: MDHEN and SYDVKM.

The chain recombines TRBV15 with TRBJ1-6; D is possibly TRBD1 (5 bases). Germline V lookup: CDR1 LNHNV, CDR2 YYDKDF (reference sequence). The CDR3 contains 19 residues. Deletions cut 0 bases from V and 9 bases from J, with 24 bases between. The CDR3, as DNA: TGTGCCACCAGCAGAGAAAAGGTCTCGTATTCGAAGGGGCCTTCACCCCTCCACTTT. It translates to CATSREKVSYSKGPSPLHF.